These T cell receptor beta chains were read from a single sample in a study of blood T cell repertoires in COVID-19. Clones were read by immunoSEQ multiplex PCR, and TCRdb kept only the in-frame ones, dropping some. This sample has 63,000 or so clones; 70% to 85% occur once, and the top ten carry about 41%. The sequenced material came from peripheral blood. These receptors were obtained from a human donor in a cohort sampled during active COVID-19. Both conserved end residues are part of each CDR3.

TRBV3-1/TRBV3-2	TRBJ2-3	CASSQTSGGALDTQYF
TRBV7-2	TRBJ1-5	CASSLDRRGQPQHF
TRBV5-8	TRBJ1-1	CASSLFESGTFF
TRBV3-1/TRBV3-2	TRBJ2-1	CASSQEALPYNEQFF
TRBV5-4	TRBJ2-7	CASSLRDRRGEQYF
TRBV4-1	TRBJ2-2	CASSQVRGELFF
TRBV9	TRBJ2-3	CASSVNPRGQGADTQYF
TRBV6-2/TRBV6-3	TRBJ2-5	CASSYVETRQETQYF
TRBV2	TRBJ1-2	CASSETQGAPLNYGYTF
TRBV15	TRBJ1-2	CATSREQGVHTYGYTF
TRBV4-3	TRBJ2-4	CASSQEPSGGVAAKNIQYF
TRBV6-5	TRBJ1-6	CASSWEGNSPLHF
TRBV19	TRBJ2-7	CASHPGSARRAGEQYF
TRBV6-5	TRBJ1-2	CASRGTLYGYTF
TRBV19	TRBJ1-4	CASTPADGLSSNQLFF
TRBV3-1/TRBV3-2	TRBJ1-2	CASTRTGDGYTF
TRBV5-1	TRBJ1-4	CASSLEPQGGNEKLFF
TRBV5-5	TRBJ2-5	CASSPGYFSQETQYF
TRBV5-1	TRBJ2-5	CASSRSRGGSETQYF
TRBV5-8	TRBJ1-2	CASSAQGSGYTF
TRBV2	TRBJ1-4	CASSETGVTNEKLFF
TRBV27	TRBJ2-2	CASRSGQGNGELFF
TRBV10-3	TRBJ2-7	CAISESVGQGMSYEQYF
TRBV25-1	TRBJ2-7	CASRGQGLSYEQYF
TRBV7-8	TRBJ1-4	CASSQRRDSNEKLFF
TRBV6-2/TRBV6-3	TRBJ1-6	CASSYPDRKPNWGSPLHF
TRBV15	TRBJ2-2	CATSRQGAGTGELFF